Listed here is a single T cell receptor beta chain. These data belong to a study of Ad26.COV2.S vaccination and SARS-CoV-2 variants. Looking at the study overall: Ad26.COV2.S, an intramuscular injection, was given once or twice 56 days apart.

V was pared by 6 bases and J by 5 bases, with 17 bases between. CDR3 length: 14 amino acids. The germline CDR1 and CDR2 sequences are MDHEN and SYDVKM. The treatment is: around 19 received Ad26.COV2.S at low or high dose, single or two shots; about 5 received placebo; per-sample allocation not given. At day 63 after the first vaccine or placebo injection, samples were drawn. Clones were sequenced by immunoSEQ multiplex PCR, and TCRdb holds only the in-frame ones, with some missing. Here the sample spans about 400,000 clones, over 75% being singletons. The source is a person aged 18-65 years who received the Ad26.COV2.S COVID-19 vaccine or a placebo. The sequencing used peripheral blood, collected in a trial of Ad26.COV2.S vaccine versus placebo. This rearrangement joins TRBV28 to TRBJ2-7, with a tentative D call TRBD1 (6 bases). CDR3 nucleotides: TGTGCCAGCAGCATCTCCATTACAGGGCACGAGCAGTACTTC. Encoded protein: CASSISITGHEQYF.